Each of the 19 T cell receptor beta chains below was sequenced from the same sample in a study of shared T cell receptors in the human thymus. Sequenced by immunoSEQ multiplex PCR; TCRdb stores in-frame clones only, minus some. The sample holds about 660,000 clones, 87% seen once. These sequences were also reported in another study, on human thymus T cells.

Source material: thymocytes. These receptors were obtained from a boy younger than two with a congenital heart defect.

The rearrangement joins TRBV5-1 to TRBJ1-2; weak D call: TRBD1 (6 bases). The germline gives CDR1 SGHRS, CDR2 YFSETQ. This CDR3 has 17 amino acids. V shed 4 bases and J shed 2 bases, with 21 bases lying between them. The CDR3, as DNA: TGCGCCAGCAGCCCCGGAGCCCCCAGGGGCCCAAACTATGGCTACACCTTC. It is translated as CASSPGAPRGPNYGYTF.

This sequence joins TRBV29-1 and TRBJ1-2; TRBD1 is a possible D gene (5 bases). V was clipped by 4 bases and J by 8 bases, with 11 bases between them. Germline CDR1 and CDR2: SQVTM and ANQGSEA. CDR3 size: 11 residues. The CDR3: CSVVGVGGYTF. CDR3 bases: TGCAGCGTTGTAGGGGTTGGCGGCTACACCTTC.

This chain links TRBV5-8 with TRBJ1-5; 7 nucleotides match TRBD1. This CDR3 spans 19 amino acids. Germline CDR1 is SGHTS and CDR2 is YDEGEE. The V gene end was trimmed by 7 bases and the J gene end by 0 bases; junction bases not matched to a gene: 19. The CDR3, as DNA: TGTGCCAGCTCTGGGGGTAGGGGGCGCCGGGTTTATAGCAATCAGCCCCAGCATTTT. It specifies CASSGGRGRRVYSNQPQHF.

This clone came up a few times. The rearrangement links TRBV6-6 to TRBJ1-3, with TRBD1 identical over 9 bases. CDR1 is MNHNY, CDR2 SVGAGI, per germline (reference sequence). The J segment lost 6 bases and the V segment lost 5 bases, leaving 5 bases of the junction unmatched. CDR3 length: 14 amino acids. The CDR3 region is CASSTDRGTNTIYF. The DNA for the CDR3 is TGTGCCAGCAGTACCGACAGGGGGACAAACACCATATATTTT.

The chain couples TRBV4-3 to TRBJ2-3; 8 bases are a match to TRBD1. Germline CDR1 is LGHNA and CDR2 is YSLEER. There are 16 residues in the CDR3. Germline trimming cut 5 bases from V and 1 base from J; bases unmatched to any gene: 8. CDR3 nucleotides: TGCGCCAGCAGCAAAAACAGGGGGGAAGGCACAGATACGCAGTATTTT. This encodes CASSKNRGEGTDTQYF.

The genes are TRBV2 and TRBJ2-1, with 9 positions matching TRBD1. In germline, CDR1 is SNHLY, CDR2 FYNNEI. This CDR3 is 17 amino acids long. With V trimmed by 6 bases and J by 4 bases, 13 bases remained unmatched. The CDR3 DNA reads TGTGCCAGCAGGGCGACCTCGGGACAGGGTTCATACAATGAGCAGTTCTTC. Amino acids: CASRATSGQGSYNEQFF.

V is TRBV6-6 and J is TRBJ1-1; the D gene is possibly TRBD1 (6 bases). The germline gives CDR1 MNHNY, CDR2 SVGAGI (reference sequence). V was cut by 8 bases and J by 1 base, with 14 bases left in between. CDR3 length: 14 amino acids. The DNA of the CDR3 is TGTGCCAGCGTCCGGGACACGGAGAACACTGAAGCTTTCTTT. Translating it yields CASVRDTENTEAFF.

This chain uses TRBV28 with TRBJ1-5, with TRBD1 identical over 10 bases. CDR1 MDHEN and CDR2 SYDVKM come from the germline V gene. V shed 3 bases, J shed 4 bases, and the junction held 9 bases outside the gene matches. The CDR3 runs 17 residues. The CDR3 DNA reads as TGTGCCAGCAGTTTGGAGGGGACAGGGGCGGAGAATCAGCCCCAGCATTTT. Translating it yields CASSLEGTGAENQPQHF.

The chain has TRBV5-1 and TRBJ2-1, with TRBD1 matching over 11 bases. V shed 0 bases and J 4 bases; nucleotides not matched to a gene: 3. CDR1 is SGHRS, CDR2 YFSETQ, per germline. The CDR3 has 16 amino acids. The CDR3 spells CASSLGDRGGYNEQFF. CDR3 nucleotide sequence: TGCGCCAGCAGCTTGGGGGACAGGGGGGGGTACAATGAGCAGTTCTTC.

This chain connects TRBV10-3 to TRBJ2-1; D might be TRBD1 (6 bases). CDR3 length: 11 amino acids. With 10 bases removed from V and 9 bases from J, the gap between germline ends came to 13 bases. Germline CDR1 and CDR2: ENHRY and SYGVKD. The CDR3 bases are TGTGCCACACAGGGTTCCGGTGAGCAGTTCTTC. This encodes CATQGSGEQFF.

The chain combines TRBV5-4 with TRBJ2-3, with D possibly matching TRBD2 (5 bases). In germline, CDR1 is SGHNT, CDR2 YYREEE (reference sequence). V was pared by 2 bases and J by 2 bases, with 12 bases between. CDR3 length: 15 residues. The CDR3 loop is CASSFRTPNTDTQYF. DNA for the CDR3: TGTGCCAGCAGCTTCCGGACTCCCAACACAGATACGCAGTATTTT. The entire variable domain, with the rest obtained from reference TRBV5-4 and TRBJ2-3, is as follows: ETGVTQSPTHLIKTRGQQVTLRCSSQSGHNTVSWYQQALGQGPQFIFQYYREEENGRGNFPPRFSGLQFPNYSSELNVNALELDDSALYLCASSFRTPNTDTQYFGPGTRLTVL.

V and J are TRBV30 and TRBJ2-3, with 15 bases identical to TRBD2. Losses at the gene ends were 2 bases for V and 0 bases for J; bases not matched to a gene: 3. The germline CDR1 and CDR2 sequences are GTSNPN and SVGIG (reference sequence). This CDR3 is built from 17 residues. The CDR3 DNA follows: TGTGCCTGGAGTCGGACTAGCGGGAGGGCCAGCACAGATACGCAGTATTTT. It encodes CAWSRTSGRASTDTQYF.

The genes are TRBV5-1 and TRBJ2-2; D gene unclear. V dropped 0 bases and J dropped 1 base, with 7 bases sitting between them. There are 15 residues in the CDR3. Looked up from germline, CDR1 is SGHRS and CDR2 is YFSETQ. The DNA of the CDR3 is TGCGCCAGCAGCTTGGGGGCAGAGAACACCGGGGAGCTGTTTTTT. Translating gives CASSLGAENTGELFF. The entire variable domain, with the rest obtained from reference TRBV5-1 and TRBJ2-2, is as follows: KAGVTQTPRYLIKTRGQQVTLSCSPISGHRSVSWYQQTPGQGLQFLFEYFSETQRNKGNFPGRFSGRQFSNSRSEMNVSTLELGDSALYLCASSLGAENTGELFFGEGSRLTVL.

In its sample, this clone was seen a few times. The chain links TRBV7-2 to TRBJ1-1; 9 bases align to TRBD1. Trimming took 2 bases from V and 6 from J; bases not matched to a gene: 13. CDR1 is SGHTA and CDR2 is FQGNSA in the germline V gene. This CDR3 contains 17 residues. CDR3 residues: CASSLKSPGQGWSEAFF. The CDR3, as DNA: TGTGCCAGCAGCTTAAAGTCGCCGGGACAGGGCTGGTCTGAAGCTTTCTTT.

The rearrangement joins TRBV7-9 to TRBJ2-3; 12 positions agree with TRBD2. The CDR3 is 18 amino acids. The ends lost 1 base at V and 1 base at J; junction bases unmatched: 6. The germline V gene encodes CDR1 SEHNR and CDR2 FQNEAQ (reference sequence). The CDR3: CASSLGCASGGGTDTQYF. CDR3 bases: TGTGCCAGCAGCTTAGGTTGTGCTAGCGGGGGGGGCACAGATACGCAGTATTTT.

The gene calls are TRBV19 and TRBJ2-4; 9 bases line up with TRBD2. Germline CDR1 LNHDA, CDR2 SQIVND (reference sequence). This CDR3 contains 16 residues. The trim removed 2 bases at V and 1 base at J, leaving 3 bases unmatched. This CDR3 reads CASSIPLAGAKNIQYF. The CDR3 DNA sequence: TGTGCCAGTAGTATACCCCTAGCGGGGGCCAAAAACATTCAGTACTTC.

CDR3: CASSLEASGGAYEQFF. The CDR3, as DNA: TGTGCCAGCAGCTTAGAGGCTAGCGGGGGGGCTTATGAGCAGTTCTTC. The J gene is TRBJ2-1, the V gene TRBV7-2; 12 bases map to TRBD2. There are 16 residues in the CDR3. With 1 base clipped from V and 8 bases from J, the junction kept 6 bases outside the gene matches. Germline V gene lookup returns CDR1 SGHTA and CDR2 FQGNSA.

The V call is TRBV18, the J call TRBJ2-3, with D uncertain. The CDR3 has 14 amino acids. Germline V gene lookup returns CDR1 KGHSH and CDR2 LQKENI. V was pared by 6 bases and J by 3 bases, with 13 bases between. Written as DNA, the CDR3 is TGTGCCAGCTCCAGAGTAGTGAGGACAGATACGCAGTATTTT. It specifies CASSRVVRTDTQYF.

The chain is built from TRBV7-3 and TRBJ2-5; weak D call: TRBD1 (5 bases). The CDR3 is 17 amino acids. Trimming took off 1 base at V and 4 bases at J, with 19 bases between the two ends. Germline V gene data show CDR1 as SGHTA and CDR2 as FQGTGA. The DNA for the CDR3 is TGTGCCAGCAGCTTAAGCGGTGGTCAAGTGGGGCGAGAGACCCAGTACTTC. This sequence encodes CASSLSGGQVGRETQYF.